Below are 10 T cell receptor beta chains sequenced from a single sample in a study of T cells in women clearing cervical HPV infection. Method: immunoSEQ multiplex PCR; TCRdb's copy keeps in-frame clones and lacks some. The sample's table shows more than 20,000 clones. Sequences were obtained from blood buffy coat. Source of these receptors: a woman between 18 and 69 years old with a cervical HPV16 infection that either progressed to CIN3+ or cleared (not recorded which).

Note on this clone: The read comes to an end 3 residues before the CDR3 does, leaving the germline J gene to fill in the end. This chain connects TRBV7-2 to TRBJ2-7; D is perhaps TRBD2 (5 bases). The CDR3 consists of 14 residues. Trimming left V 1 base short and J 4 bases short, with 11 bases between. Per germline, CDR1 SGHTA and CDR2 FQGNSA. CDR3 bases read: TGTGCCAGCAGCTTAGGGACTGCGGCGTACGAG. It encodes CASSLGTAAYE. The whole CDR3 is CASSLGTAAYEQYF.

On this clone: Read data end 3 residues before the CDR3 end; the end is taken from the germline J gene. This chain uses TRBV6-1 with TRBJ2-7, with D perhaps matching TRBD2 (6 bases). CDR1 and CDR2 from the germline V gene are MNHNS and SASEGT. V lost 1 base to trimming and J lost 2 bases, with 6 bases between them. This CDR3 has 13 residues. The part of the CDR3 DNA that was read is TGTGCCAGCAGTGAAGGACTAGCCTACGAG. This encodes CASSEGLAYE. The complete CDR3 reads CASSEGLAYEQYF.

The CDR3 is CASSIGQGSYEQYF. The covered CDR3 bases are TGTGCCAGCAGTATAGGACAGGGCTCGTACGAG. The chain has TRBV2 and TRBJ2-7; 8 bases fit TRBD1. The CDR3 end falls 3 residues outside the read, so it is completed with the germline J gene. The length of the CDR3 is 14 residues. Germline values: CDR1 SNHLY, CDR2 FYNNEI. Trimming removed 5 bases from V and 4 bases from J; junction bases left unmatched: 7. The entire variable domain, with the rest obtained from reference TRBV2 and TRBJ2-7, is as follows: EPEVTQTPSHQVTQMGQEVILRCVPISNHLYFYWYRQILGQKVEFLVSFYNNEISEKSEIFDDQFSVERPDGSNFTLKIRSTKLEDSAMYFCASSIGQGSYEQYFGPGTRLTVT.

Concerning this clone: The CDR3 end falls 3 residues outside the read, so it is completed with the germline J gene. The chain has TRBV7-9 and TRBJ2-3; 8 nucleotides match TRBD1. The CDR3 consists of 15 residues. CDR1 and CDR2 from the germline V gene are SEHNR and FQNEAQ (reference sequence). CDR3 amino acids: CASSLAQGARETQYF. Incomplete CDR3 DNA: TGTGCCAGCAGCTTAGCTCAGGGGGCGCGAGAGACG.

Of note for this clone: The read falls 3 residues short of the CDR3 end, and the missing part is taken from the germline J gene. The chain combines TRBV19 with TRBJ2-2; possibly TRBD2 for D (5 bases). The CDR3 length is 14 residues. The germline V and J ends were trimmed by 0 bases and 7 bases, with 9 bases remaining between them. Germline CDR1 reads LNHDA; CDR2 reads SQIVND (reference sequence). The CDR3 loop is CASSIDFAGGELFF. The CDR3 DNA, read in part, is TGTGCCAGTAGTATAGACTTCGCGGGCGGGGAG.

A word on this clone: The read halts 3 residues ahead of the CDR3 end, with the missing end drawn from the germline J gene. This sequence joins TRBV7-2 and TRBJ1-2, with 7 bases that match TRBD1. The V gene's germline CDR1 is SGHTA and CDR2 FQGNSA. This CDR3 is built from 14 residues. The covered CDR3 bases are TGTGCCAGCAGCCACGGGACAGCTACCTACGAC. Its protein product is CASSHGTATYD. The whole CDR3 protein reads CASSHGTATYDYTF.

Note on this clone: Read sequence stops 3 residues before the CDR3 end, and the germline J gene provides the missing end. The chain has TRBV4-1 and TRBJ2-3; TRBD2 matches at 8 bases. V dropped 3 bases and J dropped 4; count of bases not matched to a gene: 6. CDR3 length: 15 residues. Germline V gene data show CDR1 as MGHRA and CDR2 as YSYEKL. CDR3 DNA, as far as it was read: TGCGCCAGCAGCCAGATTGGACTAGCAGCAGATACG. Its translation is CASSQIGLAADT. Given in full, the CDR3 is CASSQIGLAADTQYF.

As regards this clone: Read coverage stops 3 residues before the CDR3 terminus; the germline J gene supplies the remainder. The chain carries TRBV18 and TRBJ2-3; D may be TRBD2 (6 bases). Trimming left V 2 bases short and J 1 base short, with 16 bases between. Germline assignment: CDR1 KGHSH and CDR2 LQKENI. There are 17 residues in the CDR3. CDR3 sequence reads: CASSPGFAGSGTDTQYF. The DNA read from the CDR3 is TGTGCCAGCTCACCAGGCTTTGCGGGGAGCGGCACAGATACG.

Turning to this clone: The CDR3 end is not reached by the read, which stops 3 residues before it; the germline J gene fills it in. The chain combines TRBV10-3 with TRBJ1-6; D ambiguous. The CDR3 is made up of 16 amino acids. The germline V and J ends were trimmed by 0 bases and 0 bases, with 6 bases remaining between them. The germline V gene encodes CDR1 ENHRY and CDR2 SYGVKD. Partial CDR3 DNA: TGTGCCATCAGTGAGTCCGGTATCTCCTATAATTCACCC. As protein: CAISESGISYNSP. The CDR3 as a whole reads CAISESGISYNSPLHF.

Comment on this clone: The sequence runs out 3 residues before the end of the CDR3; the remainder is reconstructed from the germline J gene. The gene calls are TRBV7-6 and TRBJ2-1; the match to TRBD1 covers 8 bases. Trimming at V came to 5 bases and at J to 6 bases, leaving 12 bases not matched to a gene. CDR3 length: 16 amino acids. CDR1 and CDR2 from the germline V gene are SGHVS and FNYEAQ. The CDR3 DNA, read in part, is TGTGCCAGCAGCAAATTCGGACAGGGCTCTTCCAATGAG. It specifies CASSKFGQGSSNE. From start to end, the CDR3 is CASSKFGQGSSNEQFF.